The 13 T cell receptor beta chains below come from one sample, sequenced in a study of T-cell reconstitution after alpha-beta-depleted transplantation in children. It was with unique molecular identifiers that the TCRbeta library was prepared. Via MiXCR, TCRdb re-called the PCR reads, giving one row per CDR3 protein. Of 180,000 or so distinct CDR3 sequences in the sample, approximately 6.8% were seen once. The sample here was PBMCs, taken before TCRalphabeta/CD19-depleted stem cell transplant. These receptors all come from a girl less than two years old with combined immunodeficiency, due to receive a stem cell transplant.

This clonotype was found many times. V is TRBV4-2 and J is TRBJ2-3; D possibly corresponds to TRBD1 (5 bases). Germline V lookup: CDR1 LGHNA, CDR2 YNFKEQ. The V end lost 0 bases, the J end lost 8 bases, and 9 bases lay between the germline ends. The CDR3 consists of 13 residues. CDR3 loop: CASSQEGRSTQYF. The CDR3 DNA sequence: TGTGCCAGCAGCCAAGAGGGGCGGTCTACGCAGTATTTT.

This clonotype was found many times. V gene TRBV28 combines with J gene TRBJ2-7; D call uncertain. The CDR3 spans 15 residues. With 3 bases removed from V and 1 base from J, the gap between germline ends came to 13 bases. Germline CDR1 MDHEN, CDR2 SYDVKM. The CDR3 region is CASSFGMGPSYEQYF. Written as DNA, the CDR3 is TGTGCCAGCAGTTTTGGGATGGGCCCGTCCTACGAGCAGTACTTC.

The sample holds many counts of this clonotype. This chain links TRBV29-1 with TRBJ2-7; no clear D gene. V gave up 3 bases and J gave up 5 bases, with 11 bases separating them. Germline assignment: CDR1 SQVTM and CDR2 ANQGSEA. This CDR3 region has 12 residues. The CDR3, as DNA: TGCAGCGTTGAGGCCTTCCGGGACGAGCAGTACTTC. Amino acids: CSVEAFRDEQYF.

This clonotype was picked up many times. This sequence joins TRBV10-3 and TRBJ1-1; D might be TRBD1 (6 bases). This CDR3 is 14 amino acids long. Germline lookup yields CDR1 ENHRY and CDR2 SYGVKD. V was trimmed by 6 bases and J by 0 bases, leaving 11 bases between them. The CDR3 loop reads CAISAGQMNTEAFF. The CDR3 nucleotides read TGTGCCATCAGCGCAGGACAGATGAACACTGAAGCTTTCTTT.

This clonotype was observed many times. The chain is built from TRBV12-3 or TRBV12-4 and TRBJ1-5, with unresolved D. The CDR3 length is 12 residues. Trimming took off 5 bases at V and 6 bases at J, with 8 bases between the two ends. This CDR3 is CASSRGAQPQHF. CDR3 nucleotides: TGTGCCAGCAGTCGGGGAGCTCAGCCCCAGCATTTT.

This clonotype was observed at least ten times. The V gene is TRBV28, the J gene TRBJ2-7; D is perhaps TRBD1 or TRBD2 (6 bases each). The CDR3 sequence is 13 residues long. The germline gives CDR1 MDHEN, CDR2 SYDVKM. V was pared by 2 bases and J by 7 bases, with 12 bases between. The chain's CDR3 is CASSLPGGGEQYF. For the CDR3, the DNA is TGTGCCAGCAGTTTACCCGGAGGGGGAGAGCAGTACTTC.

This clonotype was found many times. The chain recombines TRBV20-1 with TRBJ1-5; the D is unclear. With 4 bases removed from V and 3 bases from J, the gap between germline ends came to 10 bases. CDR1 and CDR2 (germline): DFQATT, SNEGSKA (reference sequence). The CDR3 runs to 13 residues. The CDR3 is CSAIGLNNQPQHF. The CDR3 nucleotides are TGCAGTGCTATAGGTCTGAACAATCAGCCCCAGCATTTT.

This clonotype was observed many times. The chain uses TRBV28 and TRBJ1-4; 11 bases match TRBD1. V trimming: 5 bases; J trimming: 13 bases; junction bases outside the gene matches: 9. Germline assignment: CDR1 MDHEN and CDR2 SYDVKM. The length of the CDR3 is 14 residues. DNA for the CDR3: TGTGCCAGCAGTGTGCTCCGGACAGGGGGCCGACTGTTTTTT. This sequence encodes CASSVLRTGGRLFF.

Ten or more counts support this clonotype. The chain combines TRBV7-9 with TRBJ1-1; TRBD1 might be the D (6 bases). The CDR3 has 15 residues. The germline V and J ends were trimmed by 3 bases and 1 base, with 12 bases remaining between them. Germline V lookup: CDR1 SEHNR, CDR2 FQNEAQ (reference sequence). In nucleotides, the CDR3 is TGTGCCAGCAGCTTGGTACAGGGAGCGAACACTGAAGCTTTCTTT. This encodes CASSLVQGANTEAFF. The full variable domain, its missing parts supplied by reference TRBV7-9 and TRBJ1-1, is DTGVSQNPRHKITKRGQNVTFRCDPISEHNRLYWYRQTLGQGPEFLTYFQNEAQLEKSRLLSDRFSAERPKGSFSTLEIQRTEQGDSAMYLCASSLVQGANTEAFFGQGTRLTVV.

This chain connects TRBV30 to TRBJ1-2; D unclear. Germline V gene lookup returns CDR1 GTSNPN and CDR2 SVGIG (reference sequence). The CDR3 spans 14 residues. Trimming cost V 8 bases and J 10 bases, with 26 bases left between them. This CDR3 is CALFNRWVYGDYTF. CDR3 DNA: TGTGCCCTGTTTAATCGGTGGGTTTATGGTGACTACACCTTC.

This clonotype was counted ten times or more. The chain employs TRBV29-1 and TRBJ2-1; D is undetermined. Between the trimmed V and J ends, which lost 5 bases and 4 bases, there was a span of 12 bases. Germline CDR1 and CDR2: SQVTM and ANQGSEA. There are 13 residues in the CDR3. The CDR3: CSVHTGKYNEQFF. CDR3 coding DNA: TGCAGCGTTCACACCGGCAAATACAATGAGCAGTTCTTC.

This clonotype was detected ten times or more. This chain links TRBV24-1 with TRBJ2-2; a weak D match, TRBD1 (6 bases). Deletions cut 2 bases from V and 4 bases from J, with 10 bases between. The CDR3 contains 15 residues. Germline-derived CDR1 and CDR2 are KGHDR and SFDVKD. The CDR3 coding sequence is TGTGCCACCAGTGATTCGGACAGTATCACCGGGGAGCTGTTTTTT. As protein: CATSDSDSITGELFF.

This clonotype was counted at least ten times. The chain uses TRBV5-4 and TRBJ2-1, with 8 positions matching TRBD2. Germline V CDR1 and CDR2: SGHNT, YYREEE (reference sequence). With 5 bases clipped from V and 6 bases from J, the junction kept 7 bases outside the gene matches. The CDR3 runs to 14 residues. The CDR3: CASSVAGTGNEQFF. DNA of the CDR3: TGTGCCAGCAGTGTAGCGGGAACCGGCAATGAGCAGTTCTTC.